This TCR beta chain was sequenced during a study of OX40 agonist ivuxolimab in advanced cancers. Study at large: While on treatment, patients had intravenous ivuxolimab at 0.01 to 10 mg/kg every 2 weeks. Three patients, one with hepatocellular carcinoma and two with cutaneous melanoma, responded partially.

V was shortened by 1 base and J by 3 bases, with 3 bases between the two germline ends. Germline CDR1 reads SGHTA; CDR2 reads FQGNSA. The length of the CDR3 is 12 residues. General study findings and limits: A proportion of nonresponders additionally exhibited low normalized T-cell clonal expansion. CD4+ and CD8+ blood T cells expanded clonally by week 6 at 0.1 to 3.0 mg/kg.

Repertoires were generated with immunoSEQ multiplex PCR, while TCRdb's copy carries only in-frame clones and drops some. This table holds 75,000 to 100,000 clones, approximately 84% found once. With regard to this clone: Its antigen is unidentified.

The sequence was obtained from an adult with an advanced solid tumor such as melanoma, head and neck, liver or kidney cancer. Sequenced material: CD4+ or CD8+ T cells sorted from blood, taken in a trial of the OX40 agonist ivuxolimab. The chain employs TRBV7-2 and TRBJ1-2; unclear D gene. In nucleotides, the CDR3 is TGTGCCAGCAGCTTAGTCGACTATGGCTACACCTTC. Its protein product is CASSLVDYGYTF.